Shown below are 2 T cell receptor beta chains from a single sample sequenced in a study of shared clonotypes between healthy human individuals. Clones were sequenced by immunoSEQ multiplex PCR, and TCRdb holds only the in-frame ones, with some missing. Of around 750,000 clones listed, less than 85% were seen once; the top ten hold under 2%. Sequencing was carried out using memory CD4+ T cells sorted from blood. Subset given: CD45RA-negative fraction. These receptors came from a woman in her twenties or thirties in good health.

The rearrangement uses TRBV6-1 and TRBJ2-7; 10 nucleotides agree with TRBD2. CDR3 length equals 15 residues. The V segment lost 7 bases and the J segment 6 bases; nucleotides outside the gene matches: 12. The germline CDR1 and CDR2 sequences are MNHNS and SASEGT. This CDR3 is CASTPGLAGEGEQYF. In DNA, the CDR3 is TGTGCCAGCACCCCAGGTCTAGCGGGAGAGGGCGAGCAGTACTTC.

The chain employs TRBV2 and TRBJ2-7, with TRBD1 as a possible D gene (6 bases). Deletions cut 6 bases from V and 4 bases from J, with 13 bases between. CDR3 length: 13 amino acids. CDR1 and CDR2 (germline): SNHLY, FYNNEI. CDR3 coding DNA: TGTGCCAGCAGCTCACAGGGTTTGTACGAGCAGTACTTC. Protein product: CASSSQGLYEQYF.